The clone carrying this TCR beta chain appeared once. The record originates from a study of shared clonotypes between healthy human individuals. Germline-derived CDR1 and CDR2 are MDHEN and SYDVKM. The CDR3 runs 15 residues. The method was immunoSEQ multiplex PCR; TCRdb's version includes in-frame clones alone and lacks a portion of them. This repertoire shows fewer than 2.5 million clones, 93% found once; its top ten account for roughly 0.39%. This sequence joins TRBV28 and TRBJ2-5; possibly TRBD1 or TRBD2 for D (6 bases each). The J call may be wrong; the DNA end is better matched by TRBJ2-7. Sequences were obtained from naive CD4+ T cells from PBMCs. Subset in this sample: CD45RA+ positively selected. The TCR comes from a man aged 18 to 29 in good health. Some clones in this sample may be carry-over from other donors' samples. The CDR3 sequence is CASSFPRGLRYEQYF. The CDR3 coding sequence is TGTGCCAGCAGTTTCCCTCGGGGGCTCAGGTACGAGCAGTACTTC.